The text below deals with one T cell receptor beta chain. The CDR3 totals 13 residues. The V gene's germline CDR1 is SGHNT and CDR2 YYREEE (reference sequence). V shed 4 bases and J shed 0 bases, with 6 bases lying between them. The sample is drawn from a study of blood T cell repertoires in COVID-19. Study-level background: COVID-19 samples from acute and convalescent phases originated in the United States, Italy and Spain.

Per the authors' pipeline: Reference gene primers were amplified, and this amplification served to estimate nucleated cell counts. Clones were read by immunoSEQ multiplex PCR, and TCRdb kept only the in-frame ones, dropping some. V, J and clone size derive from that table, while D and trimming were established from the DNA sequence. The sample has over 50,000 clones, 65% to 80% seen once; the top ten hold under 15%. This receptor was obtained from a human donor with active or convalescent COVID-19. The donor label of this sample is uncertain. Sequences were obtained from peripheral blood. The chain is built from TRBV5-4 and TRBJ2-3; D call uncertain. CDR3 amino acids: CASSLDSTDTQYF. In nucleotides, the CDR3 is TGTGCCAGCAGCCTAGACAGCACAGATACGCAGTATTTT.